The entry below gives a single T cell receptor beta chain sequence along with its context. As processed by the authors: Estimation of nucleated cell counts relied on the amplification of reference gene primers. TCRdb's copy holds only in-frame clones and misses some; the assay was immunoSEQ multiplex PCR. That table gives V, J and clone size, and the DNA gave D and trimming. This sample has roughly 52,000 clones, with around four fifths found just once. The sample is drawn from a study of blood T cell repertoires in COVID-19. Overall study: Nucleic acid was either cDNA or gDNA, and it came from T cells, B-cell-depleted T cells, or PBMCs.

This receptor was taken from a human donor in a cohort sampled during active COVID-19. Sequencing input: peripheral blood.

The CDR3 region is CSVDVSGETQYF. As DNA, the CDR3 is TGCAGCGTTGATGTGAGCGGGGAGACCCAGTACTTC. The chain links TRBV29-1 to TRBJ2-5; a weak D match, TRBD2 (6 bases). With 3 bases removed from V and 5 bases from J, the gap between germline ends came to 10 bases. Germline lookup yields CDR1 SQVTM and CDR2 ANQGSEA. This CDR3 is 12 amino acids long.